This TCR beta chain derives from a study of T cell repertoires in cytomegalovirus infection. Study-level information: Well-studied HLA-B-restricted CMV epitopes were used in the study alongside recently identified HLA-C-restricted ones. Indications of both CMV infection and matching HLA type were provided by public TCR beta signatures.

TCRdb re-called the reads through MiXCR, storing one row per CDR3 protein. The repertoire consists of a few hundred thousand distinct CDR3 sequences, with roughly 42% occurring once and the leading ten covering around 48%. Overall study findings and caveats: HLA-C-restricted CMV-specific TCR beta clonotypes were dominant in the ex vivo response.

Trimming took 6 bases from V and 6 from J; bases not matched to a gene: 13. The germline CDR1 and CDR2 sequences are DFQATT and SNEGSKA (reference sequence). CDR3 size: 15 residues. Details on this clonotype: Its antigen is undetermined.

The chain carries TRBV20-1 and TRBJ2-3, with 9 positions matching TRBD2. Sequenced material: cultured PBMCs, taken from culture after CMV antigen stimulation. The receptor was derived from a human donor in good health (CMV status not recorded). Some clones in this sample may be carry-over from other donors' samples. This CDR3 reads CSARRVAGAGDTQYF. The CDR3 DNA follows: TGCAGTGCGAGAAGGGTAGCGGGGGCGGGGGATACGCAGTATTTT.